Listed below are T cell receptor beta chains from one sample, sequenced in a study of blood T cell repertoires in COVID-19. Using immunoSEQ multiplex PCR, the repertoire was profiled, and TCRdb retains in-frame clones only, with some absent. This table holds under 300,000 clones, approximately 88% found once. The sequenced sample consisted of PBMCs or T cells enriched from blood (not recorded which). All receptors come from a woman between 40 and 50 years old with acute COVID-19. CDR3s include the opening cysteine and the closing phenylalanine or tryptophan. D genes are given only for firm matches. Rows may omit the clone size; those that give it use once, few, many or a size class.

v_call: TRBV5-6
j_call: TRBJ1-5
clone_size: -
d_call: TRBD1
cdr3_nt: TGTGCCAGCAGCGGAGGCGGGACAGGGAATCAGCCCCAGCATTTT
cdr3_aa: CASSGGGTGNQPQHF

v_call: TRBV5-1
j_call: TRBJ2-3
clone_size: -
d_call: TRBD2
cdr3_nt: TGCGCCAGCAGCGGAACCGGGACTAGCGGTGCCGATACGCAGTATTTT
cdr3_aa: CASSGTGTSGADTQYF

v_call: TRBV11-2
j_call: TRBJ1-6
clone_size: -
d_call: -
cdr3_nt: TGTGCCAGCAGCTTAGCAGGGTATCGATCACCCCTCCACTTT
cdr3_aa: CASSLAGYRSPLHF

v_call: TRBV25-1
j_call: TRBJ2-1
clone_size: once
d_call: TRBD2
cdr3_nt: TGTGCCAGCAGTTATATCTACCGCGGGACTAACAATGAGCAGTTCTTC
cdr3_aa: CASSYIYRGTNNEQFF

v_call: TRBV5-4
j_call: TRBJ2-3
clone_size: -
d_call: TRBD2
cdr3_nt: TGTGCCAGCAGCTACGATCCGGGGGGGGCCTCAGATACGCAGTATTTT
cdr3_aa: CASSYDPGGASDTQYF

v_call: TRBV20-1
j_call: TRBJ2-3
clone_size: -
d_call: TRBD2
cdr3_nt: TGCAGTGCTAGTCGTCTGGCGGGGGGGGCAGATACGCAGTATTTT
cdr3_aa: CSASRLAGGADTQYF

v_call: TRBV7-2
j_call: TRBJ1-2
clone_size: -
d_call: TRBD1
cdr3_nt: TGTGCCAGCAGCCCCAGGACAGGGGGTAAGACCCATGGCTACACCTTC
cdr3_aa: CASSPRTGGKTHGYTF

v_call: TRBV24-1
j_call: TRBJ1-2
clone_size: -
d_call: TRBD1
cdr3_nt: TGTGCCACCAGTGATTCGACAGGGGGAGCGTATGGCTACACCTTC
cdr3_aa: CATSDSTGGAYGYTF

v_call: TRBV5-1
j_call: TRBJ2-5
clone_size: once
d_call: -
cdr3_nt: TGCGCCAGCAAAGAGAGCTTATTCCAAGAGACCCAGTACTTC
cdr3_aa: CASKESLFQETQYF

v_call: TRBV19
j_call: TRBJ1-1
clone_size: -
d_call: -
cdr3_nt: TGTGCCAGTAGCGTCGCGTCAATTAACACTGAAGCTTTCTTT
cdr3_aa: CASSVASINTEAFF

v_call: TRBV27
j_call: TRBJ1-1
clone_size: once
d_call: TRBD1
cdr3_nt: TGTGCCAGCAGACGAGGGGACAGTGGCCGCACTGAAGCTTTCTTT
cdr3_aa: CASRRGDSGRTEAFF

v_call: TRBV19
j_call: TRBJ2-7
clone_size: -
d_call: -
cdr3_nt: TGTGCCAGTAGTATAGAGTTGGGACACGTCTACGAGCAGTACTTC
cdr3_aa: CASSIELGHVYEQYF

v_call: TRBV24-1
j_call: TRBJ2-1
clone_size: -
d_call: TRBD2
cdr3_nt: TGTGCCACCAGTGACCCAAGACTAGCGGCCTCGTACAATGAGCAGTTCTTC
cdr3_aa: CATSDPRLAASYNEQFF

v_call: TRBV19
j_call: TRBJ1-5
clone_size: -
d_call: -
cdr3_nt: TGTGCCAGTAGTGAAGGGGATCAGCCCCAGCATTTT
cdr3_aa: CASSEGDQPQHF

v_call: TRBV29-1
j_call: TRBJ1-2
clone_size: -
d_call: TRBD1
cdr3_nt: TGCAGCGTCATGGCGAGGGCAGGGGGCTTGAGTGATGGCTACACCTTC
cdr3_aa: CSVMARAGGLSDGYTF

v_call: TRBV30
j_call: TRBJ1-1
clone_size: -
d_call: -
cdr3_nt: TGTGCCTGGAAACAGAGGAACACTGAAGCTTTCTTT
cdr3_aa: CAWKQRNTEAFF

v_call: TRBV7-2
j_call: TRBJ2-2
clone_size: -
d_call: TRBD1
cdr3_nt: TGTGCCAGCAGCTTGCTCCCGACAGGGCTTAGGGGTTCCGGGGAGCTGTTTTTT
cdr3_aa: CASSLLPTGLRGSGELFF

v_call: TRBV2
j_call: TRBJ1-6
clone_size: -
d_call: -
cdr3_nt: TGTGCCAGCAGTGTCGGACAGACCTATAATTCACCCCTCCACTTT
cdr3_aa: CASSVGQTYNSPLHF

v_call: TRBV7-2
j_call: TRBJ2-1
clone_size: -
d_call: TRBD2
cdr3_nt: TGTGCCAGCAGCTTTAGCGGGGCCTCATACAATGAGCAGTTCTTC
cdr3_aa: CASSFSGASYNEQFF

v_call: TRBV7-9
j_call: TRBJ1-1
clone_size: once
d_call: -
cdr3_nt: TGTGCCGCGGGAGGGGGAGGGAAAATAGAGACCACTGAAGCTTTCTTT
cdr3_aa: CAAGGGGKIETTEAFF

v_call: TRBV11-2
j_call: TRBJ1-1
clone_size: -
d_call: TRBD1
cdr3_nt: TGTGCCAGCAGCTTCAGGGGGACCGTGAACACTGAAGCTTTCTTT
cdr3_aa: CASSFRGTVNTEAFF

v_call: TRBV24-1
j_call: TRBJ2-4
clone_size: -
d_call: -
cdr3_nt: TGTGCTACCACCTGGGCGGGGGCAGCCAAAAACATTCAGTACTTC
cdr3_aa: CATTWAGAAKNIQYF

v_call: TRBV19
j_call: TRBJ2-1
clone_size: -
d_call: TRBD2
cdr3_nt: TGTGCCAGTACCACCTCGGGACTAGCCGTTGAGCAGTTCTTC
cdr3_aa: CASTTSGLAVEQFF

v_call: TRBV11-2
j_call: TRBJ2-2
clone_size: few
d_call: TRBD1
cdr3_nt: TGTGCCAGCAGCGTCCGGGACAGACACACCGGGGAGCTGTTTTTT
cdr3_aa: CASSVRDRHTGELFF

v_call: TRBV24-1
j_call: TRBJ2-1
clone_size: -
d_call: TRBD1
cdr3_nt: TGTGCCACCAGAAGACAGGGGGGAAATGAGCAGTTCTTC
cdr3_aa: CATRRQGGNEQFF

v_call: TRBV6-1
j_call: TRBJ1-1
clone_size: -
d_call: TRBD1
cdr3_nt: TGTGCCAGCAGTGAGATACAGGGGCGAGGCACTGAAGCTTTCTTT
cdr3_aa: CASSEIQGRGTEAFF

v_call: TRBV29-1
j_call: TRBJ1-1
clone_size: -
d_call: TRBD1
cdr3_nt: TGCAGCGTGAAGGACAGGGCAGGCGGCACTGAAGCTTTCTTT
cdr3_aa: CSVKDRAGGTEAFF

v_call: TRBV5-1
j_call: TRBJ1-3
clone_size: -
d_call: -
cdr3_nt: TGCGCCAGCAGCTTGTCCGCAGGGAGGGATGGAAACACCATATATTTT
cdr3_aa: CASSLSAGRDGNTIYF

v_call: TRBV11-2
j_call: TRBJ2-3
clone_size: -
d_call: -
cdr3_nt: TGTGCCAGCAGCTTAGACCCAGGTATAGATACGCAGTATTTT
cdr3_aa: CASSLDPGIDTQYF

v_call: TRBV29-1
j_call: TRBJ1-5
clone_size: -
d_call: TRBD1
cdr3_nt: TGCAGCGTCACGGACAGGGATGGCAATCAGCCCCAGCATTTT
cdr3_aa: CSVTDRDGNQPQHF

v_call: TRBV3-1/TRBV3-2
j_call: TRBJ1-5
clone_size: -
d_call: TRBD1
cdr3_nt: TGTGCCAGCAGCCAAGGGCGGATCGACAGGGGGGATAATCAGCCCCAGCATTTT
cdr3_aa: CASSQGRIDRGDNQPQHF

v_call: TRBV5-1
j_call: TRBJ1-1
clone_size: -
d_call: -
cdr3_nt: TGCGCCAGCAGCCCACGTTCCGGGGGAGAAAGGAACACTGAAGCTTTCTTT
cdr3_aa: CASSPRSGGERNTEAFF

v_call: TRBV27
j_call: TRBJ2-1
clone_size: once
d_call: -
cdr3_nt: TGTGCCAGCAGTAGACCGGGGGCGGGGGCACACAATGAGCAGTTCTTC
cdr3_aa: CASSRPGAGAHNEQFF

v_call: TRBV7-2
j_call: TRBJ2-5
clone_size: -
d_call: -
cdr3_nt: TGTGCCAGCAGCTTAGCGCGATCGGCAGGGCAAGAGACCCAGTACTTC
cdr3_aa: CASSLARSAGQETQYF

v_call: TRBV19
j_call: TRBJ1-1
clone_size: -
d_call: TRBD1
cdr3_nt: TGTGCCAGTAGTAGCCGTGACAGGGGGCGCGTCTCTGAAGCTTTCTTT
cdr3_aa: CASSSRDRGRVSEAFF

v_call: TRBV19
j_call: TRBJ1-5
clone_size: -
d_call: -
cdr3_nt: TGTGCCAGTAGTATAGACGGGACTCCCAGTCAGCCCCAGCATTTT
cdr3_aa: CASSIDGTPSQPQHF

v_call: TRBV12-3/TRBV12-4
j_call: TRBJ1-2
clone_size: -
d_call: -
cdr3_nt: TGTGCCAGCAGGGGGCACCCCGGTCGGGGCTACACCTTC
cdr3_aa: CASRGHPGRGYTF

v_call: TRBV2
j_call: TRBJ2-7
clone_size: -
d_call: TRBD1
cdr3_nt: TGTGCCAGCAGTGAAGCGGGGACAGTTAGGGACGAGCAGTACTTC
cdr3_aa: CASSEAGTVRDEQYF

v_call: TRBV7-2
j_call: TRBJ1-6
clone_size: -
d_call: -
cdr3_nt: TGTGCCAGCAACAATCTTGAGGTCGGGGGTTCACCCCTCCACTTT
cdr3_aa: CASNNLEVGGSPLHF

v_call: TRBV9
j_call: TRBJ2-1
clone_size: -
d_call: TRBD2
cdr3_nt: TGTGCCAGCAGCGTAGCTGTCATGCTAGCGGACAATGAGCAGTTCTTC
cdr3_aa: CASSVAVMLADNEQFF

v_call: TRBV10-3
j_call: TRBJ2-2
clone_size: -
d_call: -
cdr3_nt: TGTGCCACGGGGAGACGGGTGGGCACCGGGGAGCTGTTTTTT
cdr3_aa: CATGRRVGTGELFF

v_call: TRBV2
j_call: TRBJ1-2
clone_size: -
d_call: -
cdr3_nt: TGTGCCAGCAGTGAAGTTCGGACAGCTAACTATGGCTACACCTTC
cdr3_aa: CASSEVRTANYGYTF